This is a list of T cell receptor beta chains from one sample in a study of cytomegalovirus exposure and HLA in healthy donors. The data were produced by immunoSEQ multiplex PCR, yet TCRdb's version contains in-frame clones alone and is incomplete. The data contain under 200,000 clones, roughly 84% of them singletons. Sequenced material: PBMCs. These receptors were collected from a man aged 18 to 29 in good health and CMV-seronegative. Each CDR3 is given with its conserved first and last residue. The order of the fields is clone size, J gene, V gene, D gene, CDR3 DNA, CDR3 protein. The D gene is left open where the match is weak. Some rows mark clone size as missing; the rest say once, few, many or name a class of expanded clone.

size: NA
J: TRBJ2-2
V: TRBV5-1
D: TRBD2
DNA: TGCGCCAGCAGCCACGGACTAGCGGGAAACACCGGGGAGCTGTTTTTT
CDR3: CASSHGLAGNTGELFF

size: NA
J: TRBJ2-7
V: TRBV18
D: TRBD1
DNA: TGTGCCAGCTCACCCGGGACAGGGGATTTCGCCGAGCAGTACTTC
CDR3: CASSPGTGDFAEQYF

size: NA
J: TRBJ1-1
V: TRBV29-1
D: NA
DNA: TGCAGCGTTGTTGGTTTGACACAGGGCACTGAAGCTTTCTTT
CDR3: CSVVGLTQGTEAFF

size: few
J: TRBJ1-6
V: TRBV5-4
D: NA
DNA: TGTGCCAGCAGCTTGGTGCCGTCGCGTTCACCCCTCCACTTT
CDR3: CASSLVPSRSPLHF

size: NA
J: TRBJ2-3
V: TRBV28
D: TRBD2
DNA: TGTGCCAGCAGATCCCCTAGCGGGGCTCAAGGAGATACGCAGTATTTT
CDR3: CASRSPSGAQGDTQYF

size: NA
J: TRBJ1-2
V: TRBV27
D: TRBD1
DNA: TGTGCCAGCAGCCCGACAGGGGTTAACTATGGCTACACCTTC
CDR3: CASSPTGVNYGYTF

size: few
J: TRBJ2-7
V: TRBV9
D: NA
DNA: TGTGCCAGCAGCGCCTACTCAGGGGGAGGCCTTCCCTACGAGCAGTACTTC
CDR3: CASSAYSGGGLPYEQYF

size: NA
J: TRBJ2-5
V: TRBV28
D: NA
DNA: TGTGCCAGCAGTTTTAGCCTAGCGCGAAACCAAGAGACCCAGTACTTC
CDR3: CASSFSLARNQETQYF

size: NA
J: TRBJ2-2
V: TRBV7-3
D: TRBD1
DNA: TGTGCCAGCAGCTTGGGACAGGGGCGGCCCGGGGAGCTGTTTTTT
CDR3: CASSLGQGRPGELFF

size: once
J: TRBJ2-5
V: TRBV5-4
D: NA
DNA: TGTGCCAGCAGTAACCCCCGGGGGGCCCAAGAGACCCAGTACTTC
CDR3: CASSNPRGAQETQYF

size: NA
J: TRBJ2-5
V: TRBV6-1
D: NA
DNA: TGTGCCAGCAGTGAAGCAGGAGGGGAGACCCAGTACTTC
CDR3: CASSEAGGETQYF

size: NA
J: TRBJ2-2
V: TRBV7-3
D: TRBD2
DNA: TGTGCCAGCAGGCCACTAGCGGGAGCCGGGGAGCTGTTTTTT
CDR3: CASRPLAGAGELFF

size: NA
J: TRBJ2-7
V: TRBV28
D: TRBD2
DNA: TGTGCCAGCAGCCCCGCGGGACTACCGCCGGACGAGCAGTACTTC
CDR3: CASSPAGLPPDEQYF

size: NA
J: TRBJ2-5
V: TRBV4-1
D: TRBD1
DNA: TGCGCCAGCAGCCAAGAAGACAGGGGGCACGAGACCCAGTACTTC
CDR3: CASSQEDRGHETQYF

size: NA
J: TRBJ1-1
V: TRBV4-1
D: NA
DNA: TGCGCCAGCAGCCGCGGTTTGGGGGGCACTGAAGCTTTCTTT
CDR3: CASSRGLGGTEAFF

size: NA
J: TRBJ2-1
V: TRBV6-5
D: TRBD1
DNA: TGTGCCAGCGCGAGGGCCGGGACAGCAAACAATGAGCAGTTCTTC
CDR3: CASARAGTANNEQFF